The T cell receptor beta chain described here comes from a study of OX40 agonist ivuxolimab in advanced cancers. About the investigation overall: Ivuxolimab, which targeted the costimulatory receptor OX40 (CD134), was an agonistic, fully human IgG2 monoclonal antibody. Peripheral TCRbeta sequencing aimed to test whether ivuxolimab altered TCR sequence diversity and caused clonal T-cell expansion. Prior anti-PD-1, anti-PD-L1 or anti-CTLA-4 therapy was permitted, and checkpoint inhibitors had been received by roughly 40% of dose-escalation patients. Of the approximately 54 patients in dose escalation, some 19 had hepatocellular carcinoma, around 15 had melanoma, 9 had renal cell carcinoma and 9 had head and neck cancer. Intravenous ivuxolimab was administered to patients every 2 weeks at six dose levels: 0.01, 0.1, 0.3, 1.5, 3 and 10 mg/kg. Three dose-escalation patients achieved partial responses, one with hepatocellular carcinoma and two with cutaneous melanoma. In the dose-escalation cohort, around four fifths of patients were male, and the mean age was 60 years with a range of roughly 20 to 80. The monotherapy dose-escalation portion (N of about 50 patients) of the phase I ivuxolimab trial is reported in the paper.

Spanning cysteine to phenylalanine, the CDR3 consists of 10 amino acids. Only the CDR3 part of the read is kept: 30 bases, read in frame from the first base. Looking up the germline V gene yields CDR1 SQVTM and CDR2 ANQGSEA. V drops 7 bases and J drops 6 bases, leaving 8 bases in between. Genomic DNA was extracted from sorted cells for sequencing of the TCRbeta CDR3 region. TCRbeta CDR3 regions were sequenced using the immunoSEQ Assay. TCRdb holds this immuneACCESS table with in-frame rearrangements only. Some clones are missing; in checked studies, unresolved V genes explain under half, and the rest has no known cause. The sample table shows around 32,000 clones, and about 92% are seen once. The ten top clones hold 26% of the sample. Here is what the overall study found, with its caveats: In partial responders in the 0.1-3.0 mg/kg groups, normalized peripheral clonal expansion was found to be among the lowest, especially among CD8+ T cells. Antigen specificity was not determined for the clonally expanded peripheral T cells. At doses from 0.1 to 3.0 mg/kg, clonal expansion was seen in both CD4+ and CD8+ blood T cells between baseline and week 6. On average, CD8+ T cells showed more expanded clones than CD4+ T cells after ivuxolimab. Low levels of normalized T-cell clonal expansion were also seen in some nonresponding patients.

Patients with a history of autoimmune disease or receiving systemic immunosuppression were excluded from the trial. In every dose cohort, peripheral blood was drawn for TCR sequencing at baseline, cycle 4 day 1, and cycle 7 day 1. Samples were obtained from an open-label, multicenter, first-in-human phase I dose-escalation trial of ivuxolimab. The trial enrolled adults with locally advanced or metastatic head and neck squamous cell, hepatocellular, melanoma or renal cell carcinoma. Before TCR sequencing, CD4+ T cells and CD8+ T cells were sorted from peripheral blood as separate populations. This clone was found once. Its recognized antigen is unknown. Base qualities were left out, and no much larger clone turns up one base away.

Source: CD4+ or CD8+ T cells sorted from blood, taken in a trial of the OX40 agonist ivuxolimab. The V gene is TRBV29-1 and the J gene is TRBJ2-3; no D segment can be confidently identified. The receptor was derived from an adult with an advanced solid tumor such as melanoma, head and neck, liver or kidney cancer. The DNA is TGCAGCGGACAAGTCGATACGCAGTATTTT. The encoded protein is CSGQVDTQYF.